The TCR beta chain under discussion was sequenced for a study of CD8+ T cells in alopecia areata. Study at large: A 6-month period off drug followed tofacitinib, which lasted 6 to 18 months. Study-wide findings and caveats: Affected lesional scalp, above all in alopecia totalis/universalis, was more clonal than normal scalp.

On this clone: Its antigen remains unknown.

Sequencing templates came from extracted RNA that was reverse transcribed into cDNA. Profiled with immunoSEQ multiplex PCR; TCRdb holds only in-frame clones, not every one. The sample consists of 210,000 or so clones, roughly 66% of them appearing once. V shed 7 bases and J shed 3 bases, with 8 bases lying between them. Germline V gene sequence: CDR1 SGDLS, CDR2 YYNGEE. The CDR3 spans 12 residues. The sample's treatment: oral pan-JAK inhibitor, 5-10 mg twice daily. The receptor was isolated from a human donor with alopecia areata. Specimen: CD4+ T cells sorted from blood, collected at approximately week 44, from a patient treated with tofacitinib. The V and J genes are TRBV9 and TRBJ1-3, with D uncertain. The CDR3 DNA is TGTGCCAGCTCTCTAGTTGGAAACACCATATATTTT. This translates into CASSLVGNTIYF.